This TCR beta chain was observed in a study of CD8 T cells in Susac syndrome. The CDR3 consists of 15 residues. Germline V gene sequence: CDR1 MNHNS, CDR2 SASEGT. V lost 6 bases and J lost 7; bases outside the gene matches: 9. This clonotype has more than one count but fewer than ten. RNA in amounts of about 0.5 to 1 ug was reverse transcribed with random hexamers. By means of immunoSEQ multiplex PCR, TCR beta CDR3 spanning 54 Vbeta and 13 Jbeta underwent amplification. TCRdb itself ran the immunoSEQ multiplex PCR reads through MiXCR, one entry per CDR3 protein. This table has hundreds of thousands of distinct CDR3 sequences, around 91% appearing once.

The chain links TRBV6-1 to TRBJ2-1; 10 bases agree with TRBD2. Sequenced material: CD8+ T cells from PBMCs. The sequence was obtained from a human donor with multiple sclerosis. This CDR3 is CASSRGLAPSNEQFF. In nucleotides, the CDR3 is TGTGCCAGCAGCCGGGGACTAGCGCCGTCTAATGAGCAGTTCTTC.